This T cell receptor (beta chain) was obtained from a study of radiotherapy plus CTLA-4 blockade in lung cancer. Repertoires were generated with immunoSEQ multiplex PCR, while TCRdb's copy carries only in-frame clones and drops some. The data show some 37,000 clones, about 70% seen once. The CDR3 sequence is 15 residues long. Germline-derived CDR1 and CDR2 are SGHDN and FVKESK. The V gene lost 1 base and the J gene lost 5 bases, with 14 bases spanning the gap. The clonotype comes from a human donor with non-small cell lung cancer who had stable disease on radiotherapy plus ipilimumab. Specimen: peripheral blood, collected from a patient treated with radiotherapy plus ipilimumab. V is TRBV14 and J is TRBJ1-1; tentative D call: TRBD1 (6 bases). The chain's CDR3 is CASSQALGQGTEAFF. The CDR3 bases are TGTGCCAGCAGCCAAGCCCTTGGCCAGGGGACTGAAGCTTTCTTT.